The 19 T cell receptor beta chains below come from one sample, sequenced in a study of T cell changes during pregnancy in multiple sclerosis. Method: immunoSEQ multiplex PCR; TCRdb's copy keeps in-frame clones and lacks some. The data show 55,000 to 70,000 clones, with around 90% seen just once and over 0.25% held by the top ten. The sequencing here drew on CD4+ T cells from peripheral blood mononuclear cells, taken after pregnancy. The source of these receptors is a female donor with multiple sclerosis, enrolled in a pregnancy study.

The chain combines TRBV7-6 with TRBJ2-1; D remains unclear. The CDR3 totals 15 residues. V was cut by 1 base and J by 3 bases, with 10 bases left in between. Germline V CDR1 and CDR2: SGHVS, FNYEAQ. The CDR3 reads CASSLGLNNYNEQFF. The CDR3, as DNA: TGTGCCAGCAGCTTAGGTCTGAACAACTACAATGAGCAGTTCTTC.

The chain uses TRBV6-5 and TRBJ1-1; 7 bases line up with TRBD1. The germline gives CDR1 MNHEY, CDR2 SVGAGI. This CDR3 comprises 13 residues. V was pared by 8 bases and J by 0 bases, with 3 bases of the junction left unmatched. The CDR3 protein is CASLGGMNTEAFF. The DNA of the CDR3 is TGTGCCAGCTTAGGGGGCATGAACACTGAAGCTTTCTTT.

With regard to this clone: The junction departs from the called germline gene at one end, perhaps through a read error. The J gene is TRBJ1-1, the V gene TRBV19, with D perhaps TRBD1 (5 bases). CDR1 is LNHDA, CDR2 SQIVND, per germline (reference sequence). The CDR3 runs 13 residues. CDR3 region: CASSIDQSRVSSF. The CDR3 coding sequence is TGTGCCAGTAGTATAGATCAATCCAGGGTCAGCTCCTTT.

This clone was seen just once. The J gene is TRBJ2-5, the V gene TRBV14, with 10 bases lining up with TRBD2. V dropped 8 bases and J dropped 5; count of bases not matched to a gene: 8. The CDR3 runs to 14 residues. Germline CDR1 reads SGHDN; CDR2 reads FVKESK. The CDR3 spells CASAEAGGPETQYF. The CDR3 bases are TGTGCCAGCGCTGAAGCGGGAGGGCCGGAGACCCAGTACTTC.

The chain uses TRBV19 and TRBJ2-6; 7 bases are shared with TRBD2. CDR1 is LNHDA and CDR2 is SQIVND in the germline V gene (reference sequence). The CDR3 sequence is 17 residues long. The trim removed 1 base at V and 2 bases at J, leaving 5 bases unmatched. The CDR3 DNA reads as TGTGCCAGTAGTATAGCGTGGGGGGGAACTGGGGCCAACGTCCTGACTTTC. Its translation is CASSIAWGGTGANVLTF.

V is TRBV6-1 and J is TRBJ1-1, with 7 bases identical to TRBD1. The J segment lost 2 bases and the V segment lost 7 bases, leaving 7 bases of the junction unmatched. Germline CDR1 reads MNHNS; CDR2 reads SASEGT. The CDR3 spans 14 residues. The chain's CDR3 is CASIIGTANTEAFF. The CDR3 nucleotides are TGTGCCAGCATAATCGGGACAGCCAACACTGAAGCTTTCTTT.

The CDR3: CASSLNPGPYGYTF. CDR3 coding DNA: TGTGCCAGCAGTTTAAATCCAGGCCCCTATGGCTACACCTTC. The rearrangement joins TRBV27 to TRBJ1-2, with no clear D. The V gene's germline CDR1 is MNHEY and CDR2 SMNVEV (reference sequence). Trimming removed 2 bases from V and 4 bases from J, with 11 bases in between. This CDR3 contains 14 residues.

The rearrangement joins TRBV18 to TRBJ1-2; no clear D. Germline CDR1 reads KGHSH; CDR2 reads LQKENI. Trimming took 2 bases from V and 4 from J, leaving 17 bases between them. This CDR3 is built from 16 residues. Here the CDR3 DNA reads TGTGCCAGCTCACCAGGAGGAGAGGGAGCCTTCTATGGCTACACCTTC. It encodes CASSPGGEGAFYGYTF.

V usage is TRBV7-8 and J usage is TRBJ2-1, with 9 bases lining up with TRBD2. Trimming cost V 5 bases and J 4 bases; bases outside gene matches: 9. Germline V lookup: CDR1 SGHVS, CDR2 FQNEAQ. This CDR3 contains 16 residues. The CDR3: CASSIETSGYYNEQFF. DNA of the CDR3: TGTGCCAGCAGCATCGAAACTAGCGGGTATTACAATGAGCAGTTCTTC.

The chain carries TRBV5-6 and TRBJ1-2; TRBD1 agrees at 10 bases. V lost 2 bases, J lost 3 bases, and 4 bases stayed unmatched. CDR3 size: 15 residues. Germline V gives CDR1 SGHDT, CDR2 YYEEEE. The CDR3: CASSLGTGVYYGYTF. The CDR3 nucleotides read TGTGCCAGCAGCTTAGGGACAGGGGTCTACTATGGCTACACCTTC.

The V gene is TRBV7-3, the J gene TRBJ2-1; 7 nucleotides line up with TRBD2. CDR3 size: 14 residues. CDR1 and CDR2 from the germline V gene are SGHTA and FQGTGA. V lost 2 bases to trimming and J lost 7 bases; unmatched junction nucleotides: 5. The CDR3 DNA sequence: TGTGCCAGCAGCTTAGCGGGAGATTTAAATGAGCAGTTCTTC. Amino acids: CASSLAGDLNEQFF.

CDR3 protein: CASSGDSGTRTSLSYNEQFF. DNA of the CDR3: TGTGCCAGCAGTGGGGATAGCGGGACCCGGACCTCACTTTCCTACAATGAGCAGTTCTTC. The rearrangement uses TRBV2 and TRBJ2-1; 8 bases are shared with TRBD2. The CDR3 runs 20 residues. In germline, CDR1 is SNHLY, CDR2 FYNNEI. With V trimmed by 4 bases and J by 1 base, 18 bases remained unmatched.

V and J are TRBV6-1 and TRBJ1-2; 9 nucleotides align to TRBD1. This CDR3 contains 15 residues. Germline trimming cut 1 base from V and 5 bases from J; bases unmatched to any gene: 5. From germline, CDR1 is MNHNS and CDR2 SASEGT. CDR3 in amino acids: CASSEDRGLRYGYTF. In DNA, the CDR3 is TGTGCCAGCAGTGAAGACAGGGGGCTAAGGTATGGCTACACCTTC.

This sequence joins TRBV29-1 and TRBJ2-7; 9 nucleotides align to TRBD1. The length of the CDR3 is 15 residues. The V segment lost 7 bases and the J segment 2 bases; nucleotides outside the gene matches: 12. Germline CDR1 is SQVTM and CDR2 is ANQGSEA. CDR3 in amino acids: CSASPPGTGPYEQYF. DNA of the CDR3: TGCAGCGCCTCCCCGCCCGGGACAGGGCCCTACGAGCAGTACTTC.

This clone came up once. The V and J genes are TRBV10-3 and TRBJ1-1; 12 positions agree with TRBD1. The CDR3 runs 14 residues. Trimming removed 8 bases from V and 1 base from J; junction bases left unmatched: 2. Germline V gene data show CDR1 as ENHRY and CDR2 as SYGVKD. The CDR3 DNA is TGTGCCATCGGGACAGGGGGCGCGAACACTGAAGCTTTCTTT. Protein: CAIGTGGANTEAFF.

V and J are TRBV28 and TRBJ2-7; 12 nucleotides agree with TRBD2. Per germline, CDR1 MDHEN and CDR2 SYDVKM. V gave up 6 bases and J gave up 6 bases; unmatched junction bases: 6. The CDR3 consists of 14 residues. The CDR3 sequence is CASRPSGRAPEQYF. In nucleotides, the CDR3 is TGTGCCAGCAGACCTAGCGGGAGGGCCCCCGAGCAGTACTTC.

CDR3 DNA: TGTGCCAGCAGCCGTGACAGGGGGAGGGTGGGCACTGAAGCTTTCTTT. The encoded protein is CASSRDRGRVGTEAFF. The genes are TRBV5-6 and TRBJ1-1; 9 bases align to TRBD1. The CDR3 consists of 16 residues. V shed 4 bases, J shed 4 bases, and the junction held 11 bases outside the gene matches. Germline loops: CDR1 SGHDT, CDR2 YYEEEE.

The V gene is TRBV5-1, the J gene TRBJ2-1; 9 nucleotides agree with TRBD2. This CDR3 is 15 amino acids long. The V gene's germline CDR1 is SGHRS and CDR2 YFSETQ. Losses at the gene ends were 3 bases for V and 5 bases for J; bases not matched to a gene: 6. The CDR3 is CASSSLAGADNEQFF. The CDR3 coding sequence is TGCGCCAGCAGCTCATTAGCGGGGGCCGACAATGAGCAGTTCTTC.

This chain uses TRBV18 with TRBJ1-1; D gene uncertain. CDR1 KGHSH and CDR2 LQKENI come from the germline V gene. This CDR3 contains 13 residues. Trimming removed 8 bases from V and 1 base from J, with 11 bases in between. The CDR3, as DNA: TGTGCCAGCCGGGAATGGGCGAACACTGAAGCTTTCTTT. This encodes CASREWANTEAFF. The whole variable domain, filled in from reference TRBV18 and TRBJ1-1, reads NAGVMQNPRHLVRRRGQEARLRCSPMKGHSHVYWYRQLPEEGLKFMVYLQKENIIDESGMPKERFSAEFPKEGPSILRIQQVVRGDSAAYFCASREWANTEAFFGQGTRLTVV.